The 6 T cell receptor beta chains below were found in one sample sequenced in a study of shared clonotypes between healthy human individuals. Here immunoSEQ multiplex PCR was the method, and the copy in TCRdb shows in-frame clones only, minus some. This table holds approximately 1,000,000 clones, about 72% found once. The source material was memory CD4+ T cells from PBMCs. Subset here: CD45RA-negative fraction. The origin of the receptors is a man between 18 and 35 years old in good health. Some clones in this sample may be carry-over from other donors' samples.

The chain links TRBV2 to TRBJ2-7, with TRBD2 matching 9 bases. The V and J ends lost 7 bases and 3 bases, in that order; junction bases with no gene match: 7. The CDR3 loop spans 14 amino acids. Germline lookup yields CDR1 SNHLY and CDR2 FYNNEI. The CDR3 loop reads CASIPGTSSYEQYF. The CDR3 DNA reads TGTGCCAGCATCCCCGGGACTAGCAGCTACGAGCAGTACTTC.

The chain has TRBV5-8 and TRBJ1-5; D unclear. The germline CDR1 and CDR2 sequences are SGHTS and YDEGEE. V was cut by 4 bases and J by 11 bases, with 13 bases left in between. This CDR3 spans 12 amino acids. Written as DNA, the CDR3 is TGTGCCAGCAGCCCGACATCTCGGGCCCAGCATTTT. As protein: CASSPTSRAQHF.

The V and J genes are TRBV28 and TRBJ2-1; 10 bases are shared with TRBD1. With V trimmed by 8 bases and J by 6 bases, 7 bases remained unmatched. This CDR3 has 14 residues. Looked up from germline, CDR1 is MDHEN and CDR2 is SYDVKM. CDR3 protein: CASGRQGARNEQFF. In DNA form, the CDR3 reads TGTGCCAGCGGACGACAGGGGGCCCGCAATGAGCAGTTCTTC.

Here the CDR3 DNA reads TGCGCCAGCAGCTTGGCCGGGGCCACGGTCTACGAGCAGTACTTC. The encoded protein is CASSLAGATVYEQYF. The chain joins TRBV5-1 to TRBJ2-7; D might be TRBD1 or TRBD2, each matching 5 bases. V shed 0 bases and J shed 3 bases, with 13 bases lying between them. Germline CDR1 SGHRS, CDR2 YFSETQ. The CDR3 extends over 15 amino acids.

CDR3 loop: CASSPRPGQLETEAFF. CDR3 in DNA: TGTGCCAGCAGCCCACGCCCGGGACAGCTAGAGACTGAAGCTTTCTTT. J is TRBJ1-1 and V is TRBV7-9, with 7 positions matching TRBD1. The V segment lost 5 bases and the J segment 5 bases; nucleotides outside the gene matches: 14. This CDR3 comprises 16 residues. Per germline, CDR1 SEHNR and CDR2 FQNEAQ (reference sequence).

This chain uses TRBV4-3 with TRBJ2-5, with a tentative D call TRBD1 (5 bases). V lost 5 bases, J lost 5 bases, and 21 bases lay in between. This CDR3 is built from 16 residues. Germline V gene data show CDR1 as LGHNA and CDR2 as YSLEER. The CDR3 DNA is TGCGCCAGCAGCGCTACGTACCTAGGGGTCGGTGAGACCCAGTACTTC. Residues: CASSATYLGVGETQYF.